Listed here are 15 T cell receptor beta chains from one sample, sequenced in a study of CD8 T cells in Susac syndrome. Reverse transcription of roughly 0.5 to 1 ug RNA used random hexamers. Using its own MiXCR run on the immunoSEQ multiplex PCR reads, TCRdb lists one record per CDR3 protein. The sample shows 120,000 or so distinct CDR3 sequences, roughly 94% of them seen only once. The sequenced material came from CD8+ T cells from PBMCs. These receptors all come from a human donor with Susac syndrome.

J is TRBJ1-1 and V is TRBV20-1, with TRBD1 as a possible D gene (5 bases). In germline, CDR1 is DFQATT, CDR2 SNEGSKA (reference sequence). V lost 3 bases to trimming and J lost 2 bases, with 10 bases between them. CDR3 size: 13 residues. CDR3 in DNA: TGCAGTGCTAGTCCAGGGACCAACACTGAAGCTTTCTTT. It yields the protein CSASPGTNTEAFF.

The chain recombines TRBV27 with TRBJ2-7; 10 bases line up with TRBD1. This CDR3 has 16 residues. After removal of 0 bases from V and 5 bases from J, the junction contained 7 bases not matched to a gene. Germline V gene data show CDR1 as MNHEY and CDR2 as SMNVEV (reference sequence). The DNA for the CDR3 is TGTGCCAGCAGTTTATCTCACGGGACAGGGGTGAACGAGCAGTACTTC. Encoded protein: CASSLSHGTGVNEQYF.

J is TRBJ1-5 and V is TRBV7-8, with a weak D call TRBD1 (5 bases). The ends were cut back, 1 base at V and 5 bases at J, with 9 bases in the middle. The CDR3 totals 14 residues. Germline V CDR1 and CDR2: SGHVS, FQNEAQ. The CDR3: CASSLGRGDQPQHF. CDR3 bases: TGTGCCAGCAGCTTAGGTAGAGGGGATCAGCCCCAGCATTTT.

The V and J genes are TRBV20-1 and TRBJ2-3; 8 bases agree with TRBD1. The CDR3 loop spans 14 amino acids. Germline V lookup: CDR1 DFQATT, CDR2 SNEGSKA (reference sequence). Trimming at V came to 6 bases and at J to 4 bases, leaving 9 bases not matched to a gene. Here the CDR3 reads CSAPLTGVADTQYF. The DNA of the CDR3 is TGCAGTGCCCCCTTGACAGGGGTAGCAGATACGCAGTATTTT.

This rearrangement joins TRBV20-1 to TRBJ2-3; 8 bases are a match to TRBD1. This CDR3 contains 18 residues. V dropped 2 bases and J dropped 3; count of bases not matched to a gene: 16. Germline-derived CDR1 and CDR2 are DFQATT and SNEGSKA (reference sequence). The CDR3 bases are TGCAGTGCTAGATCGATTTCTGCCCAGGGGGCTCCGACAGATACGCAGTATTTT. Translation gives CSARSISAQGAPTDTQYF.

The rearrangement uses TRBV27 and TRBJ1-5; D not certain. The V gene lost 0 bases and the J gene lost 3 bases, with 15 bases spanning the gap. Germline V gene lookup returns CDR1 MNHEY and CDR2 SMNVEV (reference sequence). The CDR3 is made up of 17 amino acids. CDR3 DNA sequence: TGTGCCAGCAGTTTATCGTCCCCCCCAAGAGCCAATCAGCCCCAGCATTTT. This sequence encodes CASSLSSPPRANQPQHF.

The V and J genes are TRBV25-1 and TRBJ1-2, with a possible D match to TRBD1 (5 bases). This CDR3 region has 18 residues. V was clipped by 4 bases and J by 1 base, with 22 bases between them. Germline V gives CDR1 MGHDK, CDR2 SYGVNS. CDR3 sequence: CASSGLGDSNLHNYGYTF. CDR3 sequence (DNA): TGTGCCAGCAGTGGGCTGGGGGACTCCAACCTTCATAACTATGGCTACACCTTC.

This clonotype was recorded only once. The chain is built from TRBV3-1 and TRBJ2-6; 13 nucleotides agree with TRBD2. Trimming removed 3 bases from V and 0 bases from J; junction bases left unmatched: 11. This CDR3 has 21 amino acids. CDR1 is LGHDT, CDR2 YNNKEL, per germline (reference sequence). The CDR3: CASSQRGTSGASNSGANVLTF. The CDR3 DNA is TGTGCCAGCAGCCAGCGGGGGACTAGCGGGGCATCCAACTCTGGGGCCAACGTCCTGACTTTC.

The V and J genes are TRBV6-2 or TRBV6-3 and TRBJ2-1, with 9 bases aligning to TRBD1. Per germline, CDR1 MNHEY and CDR2 SVGEGT. The CDR3 length is 13 residues. With V trimmed by 5 bases and J by 6 bases, 2 bases remained unmatched. DNA of the CDR3: TGTGCCAGCAGTCAGACAGGGGGCAATGAGCAGTTCTTC. It encodes CASSQTGGNEQFF.

The CDR3 loop is CASSQDRSVYEQYF. The CDR3 DNA is TGCGCCAGCAGCCAAGATAGGTCAGTCTACGAGCAGTACTTC. V and J are TRBV4-3 and TRBJ2-7; D is undetermined. The CDR3 is 14 amino acids. The germline CDR1 and CDR2 sequences are LGHNA and YSLEER. Deletions cut 0 bases from V and 3 bases from J, with 9 bases between.

The chain is built from TRBV29-1 and TRBJ1-2; D is possibly TRBD1 (6 bases). V was clipped by 0 bases and J by 7 bases, with 12 bases between them. The germline V gene encodes CDR1 SQVTM and CDR2 ANQGSEA. This CDR3 contains 13 residues. The CDR3 region is CSVEDRAGAGYTF. CDR3 DNA: TGCAGCGTTGAAGATCGGGCAGGGGCTGGCTACACCTTC.

V and J are TRBV12-3 or TRBV12-4 and TRBJ2-5; D gene ambiguous. The CDR3 spans 14 residues. Trimming left V 7 bases short and J 5 bases short, with 17 bases between. The chain's CDR3 is CASTLTSYGETQYF. The CDR3 coding sequence is TGTGCCAGCACCCTTACTTCCTATGGGGAGACCCAGTACTTC.

The J gene is TRBJ2-3, the V gene TRBV20-1; a weak D match, TRBD2 (6 bases). Germline CDR1 and CDR2: DFQATT and SNEGSKA (reference sequence). Trimming removed 1 base at V and 4 bases at J, with 9 bases between. The CDR3 runs to 13 residues. CDR3 region: CSARVAGPDTQYF. The CDR3 DNA reads as TGCAGTGCTAGAGTTGCGGGGCCAGATACGCAGTATTTT.

The count of this clonotype is one. The rearrangement links TRBV9 to TRBJ2-7, with no clear D. Between the trimmed V and J ends, which lost 0 bases and 0 bases, there was a span of 10 bases. The CDR3 covers 15 residues. Germline V lookup: CDR1 SGDLS, CDR2 YYNGEE. As DNA, the CDR3 is TGTGCCAGCAGCGTAGCTACCGGAAGCTCCTACGAGCAGTACTTC. Its protein is CASSVATGSSYEQYF.

The genes are TRBV7-9 and TRBJ2-1; D is ambiguous. This CDR3 is 12 amino acids long. Germline values: CDR1 SEHNR, CDR2 FQNEAQ (reference sequence). V was cut by 5 bases and J by 8 bases, with 10 bases left in between. For the CDR3, the DNA is TGTGCCAGCAGCCCAACCGACGATGAGCAGTTCTTC. It yields the protein CASSPTDDEQFF.